There are a few counts of the clone carrying this T cell receptor beta chain. What it recognizes is unknown. Germline assignment: CDR1 ENHRY and CDR2 SYGVKD. This CDR3 has 12 residues. V lost 2 bases, J lost 5 bases, and 7 bases lay in between. These data come from a study of vaccination and CD4 T cells after COVID-19. The wider study: Cells received overlapping spike peptides from SARS-CoV-2, HCoV-NL63, HCoV-OC43 and HCoV-229E as stimulation.

Sequenced with the Oncomine TCR Beta short-read assay was DNA taken from cultured CD4+ T cells. TCRdb ran MiXCR on the PCR reads and lists one entry per CDR3 protein. The data show about 7,000 distinct CDR3 sequences, about 53% seen once. Described treatment: roughly 11-day PBMC culture with coronavirus spike peptide pools or control peptides (ViraFEST assay). It was before the COVID-19 pandemic (2011-2018) that the unexposed donor's CD4+ T cells were collected. Sequences were obtained from CD4+ T cells from blood, cultured in vitro. The sequence was obtained from a human donor in good health. J is TRBJ2-7 and V is TRBV10-3, with D possibly TRBD1 on 5 matching bases. The CDR3 DNA is TGTGCCATCAGTGAGGTGACAGACGAGCAGTACTTC. Encoded protein: CAISEVTDEQYF.